The rows below give T cell receptor beta chains drawn from one sample of a study of Tregs in tolerant kidney transplant recipients. Produced via immunoSEQ multiplex PCR; TCRdb's table is partial and in-frame only. The table lists 65,000 or so clones, approximately 87% of them singletons. Sequenced here: CD4+ T cells from blood (PBMCs), sampled 6 months after the transplant. These receptors all come from a human patient who received a combined kidney and bone marrow transplant. Some T cells may have originated in the graft donor. Each CDR3 is given with its conserved first and last residue. D genes are given only for firm matches. Size is stated for part of the rows, as once, few or many counts, or as a class when the clone is expanded.

size: NA
D: NA
J: TRBJ1-6
V: TRBV27
DNA: TGTGCCAGCAGTTTATACGGCAGGGTCTGGTCACCCCTCCACTTT
CDR3: CASSLYGRVWSPLHF

size: NA
D: NA
J: TRBJ1-2
V: TRBV7-9
DNA: TGTGCCAGCAGCTTAGGGGTCCCGACTATCGATGGCTACACCTTC
CDR3: CASSLGVPTIDGYTF

size: NA
D: NA
J: TRBJ2-7
V: TRBV7-2
DNA: TGTGCCAGCAGCTTAGCCCTCAGCTCCTACGAGCAGTACTTC
CDR3: CASSLALSSYEQYF

size: NA
D: TRBD1
J: TRBJ1-6
V: TRBV5-1
DNA: TGCGCCAGCAGCCGTGGACAGGGGGCGTCCTATAATTCACCCCTCCACTTT
CDR3: CASSRGQGASYNSPLHF

size: once
D: NA
J: TRBJ2-3
V: TRBV2
DNA: TGTGCCAGCAGTCGAGACAGTTACCGCACAGATACGCAGTATTTT
CDR3: CASSRDSYRTDTQYF

size: NA
D: TRBD1
J: TRBJ1-2
V: TRBV10-3
DNA: TGTGCCATCACCCCGGACAGGTTAAGTGGCTACACCTTC
CDR3: CAITPDRLSGYTF

size: NA
D: NA
J: TRBJ1-6
V: TRBV7-2
DNA: TGTGCCAGCACCCGGGAGCCCTATAATTCACCCCTCCACTTT
CDR3: CASTREPYNSPLHF

size: NA
D: TRBD2
J: TRBJ2-1
V: TRBV2
DNA: TGTGCCAGCAGTTCCCTAGCGGGGGGTGGGAATGAGCAGTTCTTC
CDR3: CASSSLAGGGNEQFF

size: NA
D: TRBD1
J: TRBJ1-1
V: TRBV5-1
DNA: TGCGCCAGCAGCCGGACAGGGCGAGTAGGAGCTGAAGCTTTCTTT
CDR3: CASSRTGRVGAEAFF

size: once
D: NA
J: TRBJ2-3
V: TRBV7-2
DNA: TGTGCCAGCAGCCCCGCAGATACGCAGTATTTT
CDR3: CASSPADTQYF

size: NA
D: TRBD1
J: TRBJ2-7
V: TRBV30
DNA: TGTGCCTGGAGTGTGGGACAGAAAATATACGAGCAGTACTTC
CDR3: CAWSVGQKIYEQYF

size: NA
D: NA
J: TRBJ1-2
V: TRBV4-2
DNA: TGTGCCAGCAGGACCGGGATAGGGTTACGCTATGGCTACACCTTC
CDR3: CASRTGIGLRYGYTF

size: NA
D: TRBD2
J: TRBJ2-6
V: TRBV7-3
DNA: TGTGCCAGCAGCTTCCTAGCGGGAGTATCTGGGGCCAACGTCCTGACTTTC
CDR3: CASSFLAGVSGANVLTF

size: once
D: TRBD1
J: TRBJ2-7
V: TRBV11-3
DNA: TGTGCCAGCAGCTCGACAGGGGATGAGCAGTACTTC
CDR3: CASSSTGDEQYF

size: once
D: TRBD1
J: TRBJ1-4
V: TRBV28
DNA: TGTGCCAGCAGTTTGGGGGACAGTGCTGGGTATGAAAAACTGTTTTTT
CDR3: CASSLGDSAGYEKLFF

size: NA
D: NA
J: TRBJ2-6
V: TRBV9
DNA: TGTGCCAGCAGCCCATCTGGGGCCAACGTCCTGACTTTC
CDR3: CASSPSGANVLTF

size: NA
D: NA
J: TRBJ1-6
V: TRBV19
DNA: TGTGCCAGTAGGGAAGAGGCAGCACTTAATTCCCCCCTCCACTTT
CDR3: CASREEAALNSPLHF

size: NA
D: NA
J: TRBJ2-5
V: TRBV2
DNA: TGTGCCGACGGGAAGGGGGACCAAGAGACCCAGTACTTC
CDR3: CADGKGDQETQYF

size: NA
D: NA
J: TRBJ2-7
V: TRBV29-1
DNA: TGCAGCGTTGTAATCTCCCCTAGGGGCGAGCAGTACTTC
CDR3: CSVVISPRGEQYF

size: NA
D: TRBD2
J: TRBJ2-5
V: TRBV29-1
DNA: TGCAGCGTTGAAGGTCTAGCGGGGACCCAGTACTTC
CDR3: CSVEGLAGTQYF

size: NA
D: TRBD1
J: TRBJ1-1
V: TRBV6-1
DNA: TGTGCCAGCCTTAAGAACAGGGGCATGAACACTGAAGCTTTCTTT
CDR3: CASLKNRGMNTEAFF

size: NA
D: TRBD1
J: TRBJ1-2
V: TRBV12-5
DNA: TGTGCTAGTGGTTTGTACCTCGACGGGACAGGATATGGCTACACCTTC
CDR3: CASGLYLDGTGYGYTF

size: NA
D: TRBD2
J: TRBJ2-1
V: TRBV5-4
DNA: TGTGCCAGCAGCTTCGAGCGGGAGAGGAGTGAGCAGTTCTTC
CDR3: CASSFERERSEQFF

size: NA
D: NA
J: TRBJ2-2
V: TRBV5-1
DNA: TGCGCCAGCAGCTTTTTCTCGACGGGCACCGGGGAGCTGTTTTTT
CDR3: CASSFFSTGTGELFF

size: once
D: NA
J: TRBJ1-3
V: TRBV30
DNA: TGTGCCTGCCAACTGGACAGTGGAAACACCATATATTTT
CDR3: CACQLDSGNTIYF

size: NA
D: NA
J: TRBJ2-5
V: TRBV15
DNA: TGTGCCACCAGCATCAAAAGGGGGATCTCATTCACCCAGTACTTC
CDR3: CATSIKRGISFTQYF

size: NA
D: NA
J: TRBJ2-7
V: TRBV6-5
DNA: TGTGCCAGCAGTTACAATGCAGGGGACTACGAGCAGTACTTC
CDR3: CASSYNAGDYEQYF

size: NA
D: TRBD1
J: TRBJ2-5
V: TRBV4-2
DNA: TGTGCCAGCAGGGAAACAGGGGCTGGACACATCCAAGAGACCCAGTACTTC
CDR3: CASRETGAGHIQETQYF

size: NA
D: TRBD1
J: TRBJ1-4
V: TRBV5-6
DNA: TGTGCCAGCAACCTTCGACAGGGCGGAGAAAAACTGTTTTTT
CDR3: CASNLRQGGEKLFF

size: once
D: TRBD1
J: TRBJ2-1
V: TRBV19
DNA: TGTGCCAGTAGTATCAGGGGGACAGGAGCACGCAATGAGCAGTTCTTC
CDR3: CASSIRGTGARNEQFF

size: NA
D: TRBD2
J: TRBJ2-3
V: TRBV5-1
DNA: TGCGCCAGCAGCGGGGGACTAGCGAGCACAGATACGCAGTATTTT
CDR3: CASSGGLASTDTQYF

size: NA
D: NA
J: TRBJ2-2
V: TRBV2
DNA: TGTGCCAGCAGGGCCACCGGGGAGCTGTTTTTT
CDR3: CASRATGELFF

size: NA
D: NA
J: TRBJ2-3
V: TRBV28
DNA: TGTGCCAGCACTGGCGGGGCCGGCACAGATACGCAGTATTTT
CDR3: CASTGGAGTDTQYF

size: NA
D: NA
J: TRBJ1-2
V: TRBV6-5
DNA: TGTGCCAGCAGTGGCGGGCCGAGGAACTATGGCTACACCTTC
CDR3: CASSGGPRNYGYTF

size: NA
D: NA
J: TRBJ1-2
V: TRBV28
DNA: TGTGCCAGCAGTTTTGTGGGAGATGGCTACACCTTC
CDR3: CASSFVGDGYTF

size: NA
D: TRBD1
J: TRBJ1-4
V: TRBV19
DNA: TGTGCCAGTAGTATCGGACAGGCTGCAACTAATGAAAAACTGTTTTTT
CDR3: CASSIGQAATNEKLFF

size: NA
D: NA
J: TRBJ1-2
V: TRBV20-1
DNA: TGCAGTGCTTTACTGCCCCGCGGCTACACCTTC
CDR3: CSALLPRGYTF

size: NA
D: TRBD2
J: TRBJ2-7
V: TRBV18
DNA: TGTGCCAGCTCACCAAGGCGGGAGGGCCAGGAGCAGTACTTC
CDR3: CASSPRREGQEQYF

size: NA
D: NA
J: TRBJ2-3
V: TRBV5-1
DNA: TGCGCCAGCCGGGACTTTGGGAGTAGGGCCCCAGATACGCAGTATTTT
CDR3: CASRDFGSRAPDTQYF

size: NA
D: TRBD1
J: TRBJ1-4
V: TRBV5-1
DNA: TGCGCCAGCAGCGATGGGACAGGGGGTTTAAATGAAAAACTGTTTTTT
CDR3: CASSDGTGGLNEKLFF

size: NA
D: NA
J: TRBJ1-6
V: TRBV6-6
DNA: TGTGCCTGTTACAGAGGGCATAATTCACCCCTCCACTTT
CDR3: CACYRGHNSPLHF

size: NA
D: TRBD1
J: TRBJ2-2
V: TRBV6-4
DNA: TGTGCCAGCAGCCAAGACAGGGCCGGCACCGGGGAGCTGTTTTTT
CDR3: CASSQDRAGTGELFF

size: once
D: NA
J: TRBJ2-7
V: TRBV7-6
DNA: TGTGCCAGCAGCTTAGACCGGGAGCAGTACTTC
CDR3: CASSLDREQYF

size: NA
D: TRBD1
J: TRBJ1-5
V: TRBV19
DNA: TGTGCCAGCCACCCGGGACAGGGGAGGGGCAATCAGCCCCAGCATTTT
CDR3: CASHPGQGRGNQPQHF

size: NA
D: TRBD2
J: TRBJ2-5
V: TRBV7-3
DNA: TGTGCCAGCAGCTCTAGCGGGCCCCAAGAGACCCAGTACTTC
CDR3: CASSSSGPQETQYF

size: NA
D: TRBD1
J: TRBJ2-2
V: TRBV15
DNA: TGTGCCACCAGCGGACACCAGGGGGCCCTCGGGGAGCTGTTTTTT
CDR3: CATSGHQGALGELFF

size: NA
D: NA
J: TRBJ2-1
V: TRBV5-8
DNA: TGTGCCAGCAGCTTGATAAACAGGGCGCTCTCCTACAATGAGCAGTTCTTC
CDR3: CASSLINRALSYNEQFF

size: NA
D: TRBD2
J: TRBJ2-1
V: TRBV5-1
DNA: TGCGCCAGCAGCCCCGGGTCTAGCGGGCTTGACAATGAGCAGTTCTTC
CDR3: CASSPGSSGLDNEQFF

size: NA
D: NA
J: TRBJ2-2
V: TRBV19
DNA: TGTGCCAGTAGTATCAGGGGCGACACCGGGGAGCTGTTTTTT
CDR3: CASSIRGDTGELFF

size: NA
D: NA
J: TRBJ2-7
V: TRBV6-1
DNA: TGTGCCAGCCTACGGGGGTACGAGCAGTACTTC
CDR3: CASLRGYEQYF

size: NA
D: NA
J: TRBJ1-3
V: TRBV15
DNA: TGTGCCACCAGCCCATCGGGCAGGGAAGTAAACACCATATATTTT
CDR3: CATSPSGREVNTIYF